This record covers a single TCR beta chain. This clone is identified as large (0.1 to 1%). Its antigen has not been determined. No much larger clone exists at a distance of one base, and base qualities are not known. At diagnosis, peripheral blood, uninvolved tumor-adjacent lung and tumor were collected and were preserved as a mix of fresh-frozen and FFPE material. The immunoSEQ Assay was used to sequence TCR beta CDR3 regions from DNA. The paper's processing steps were these. To compute T cell density, TCR beta template counts were normalized to usable DNA, which was estimated by amplifying housekeeping genes. Using the preseqR package, richness was estimated by extrapolating to 120,000 templates for tissue samples and 400,000 templates for PBMC samples. Clonality was defined as one minus Pielou's evenness. Differential abundance testing on productive amino-acid clonotypes, with a minimum total count of 5 and an alpha of 0.1, was used to identify tissue-enriched TCRs. Repertoire overlap between compartments was quantified with the Jaccard Index and Morisita Overlap Index. GLIPH clustered TCR beta CDR3s with public tetramer-defined viral CDR3s; viral motifs required at least three viral sequences plus V-gene enrichment. Entries here come from immuneACCESS through TCRdb and include only in-frame sequences with V and J called. Some clones fail to appear in such tables; in the studies checked, an unresolved V gene covers under half of the shortfall, and the cause of the remainder is unknown. That table supplies the V and J calls and clone size; D and trimming were determined from the DNA. The sample table lists about 1,500 clones, roughly 36% of them with a count of one. Clones ranked in the top ten supply around 15% of the sample.

This entry comes from a study of T cells in localized non-small cell lung cancer (TCRdb year 2020). Context from the whole study: The study analyzed T cell repertoires of roughly 220 early-stage NSCLC patients, comparing tumors and uninvolved tumor-adjacent lungs. The cohort consisted of 236 treatment-naive NSCLC patients whose localized lung tumors had been resected. A mean age of approximately 70 years was recorded for the NSCLC patients, of whom under 150 were male and 90 to 110 were female. Findings and caveats that apply to the study as a whole: Because multi-region sequencing of the tumors was not done, intratumor heterogeneity could not be ruled out. A median of about 50 of the top 100 tumor clones turned up in the paired uninvolved adjacent lung, and about 28 of those clones also ranked among the top 100 of that same adjacent lung. Higher blood T cell density associated with longer overall survival, while higher adjacent-lung clonality associated with shorter survival. Because the study design was exploratory, TCR variables were selected using unadjusted p-values without false-discovery rate correction. The highest T cell clonality was observed in uninvolved tumor-adjacent lung, where clonality exceeded that of tumor, suggesting that antigenic responses were more focused in uninvolved tumor-adjacent lung.

Looking up the germline V gene yields CDR1 SGDLS and CDR2 YYNGEE. The CDR3, cysteine through phenylalanine, is 15 amino acids long. The retained sequence is limited to the CDR3, 45 bases, with the frame set at the first base. V and J lose 0 bases and 2 bases, and a span of 8 bases separates them. This sequence was found in a woman aged 40 to 75 with stage I lung adenocarcinoma. Recombination joined TRBV9 with TRBJ1-4; no D segment can be confidently identified. The sequenced sample was lung tumor tissue, obtained before any cancer treatment. The DNA reads TGTGCCAGCAGCGTAGGGACGGTTACTAATGAAAAACTGTTTTTT. The translation is CASSVGTVTNEKLFF.